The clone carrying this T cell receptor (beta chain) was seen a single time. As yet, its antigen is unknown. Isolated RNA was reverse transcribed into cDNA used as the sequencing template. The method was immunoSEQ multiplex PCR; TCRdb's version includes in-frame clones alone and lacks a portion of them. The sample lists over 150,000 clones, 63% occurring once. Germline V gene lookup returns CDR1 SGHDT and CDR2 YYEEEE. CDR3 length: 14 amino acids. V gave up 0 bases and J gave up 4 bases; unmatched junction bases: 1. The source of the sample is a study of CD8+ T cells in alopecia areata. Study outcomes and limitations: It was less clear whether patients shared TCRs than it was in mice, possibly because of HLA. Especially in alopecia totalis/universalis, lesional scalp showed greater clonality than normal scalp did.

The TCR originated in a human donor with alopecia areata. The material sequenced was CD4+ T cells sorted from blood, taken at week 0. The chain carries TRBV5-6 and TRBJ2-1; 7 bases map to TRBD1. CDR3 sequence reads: CASSLETGYNEQFF. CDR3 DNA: TGTGCCAGCAGCTTGGAGACAGGGTACAATGAGCAGTTCTTC.